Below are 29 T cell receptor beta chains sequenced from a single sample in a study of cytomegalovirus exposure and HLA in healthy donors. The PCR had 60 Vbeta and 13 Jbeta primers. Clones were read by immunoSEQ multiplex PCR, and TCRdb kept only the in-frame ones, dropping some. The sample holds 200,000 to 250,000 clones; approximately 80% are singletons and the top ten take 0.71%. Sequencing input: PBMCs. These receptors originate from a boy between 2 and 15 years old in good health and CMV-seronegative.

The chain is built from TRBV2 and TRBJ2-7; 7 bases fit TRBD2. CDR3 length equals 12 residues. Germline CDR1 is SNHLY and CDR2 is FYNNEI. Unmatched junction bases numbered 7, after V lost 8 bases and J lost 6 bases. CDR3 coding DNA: TGTGCCAGCCGGTGGGGGGGAGTCGAGCAGTACTTC. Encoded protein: CASRWGGVEQYF. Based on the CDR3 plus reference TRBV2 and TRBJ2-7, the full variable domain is EPEVTQTPSHQVTQMGQEVILRCVPISNHLYFYWYRQILGQKVEFLVSFYNNEISEKSEIFDDQFSVERPDGSNFTLKIRSTKLEDSAMYFCASRWGGVEQYFGPGTRLTVT.

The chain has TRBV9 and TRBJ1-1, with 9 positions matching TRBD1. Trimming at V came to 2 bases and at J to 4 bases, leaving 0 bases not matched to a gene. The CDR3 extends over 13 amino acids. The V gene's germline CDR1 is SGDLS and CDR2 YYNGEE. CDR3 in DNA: TGTGCCAGCAGCGTGACAGGGGGCACTGAAGCTTTCTTT. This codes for CASSVTGGTEAFF.

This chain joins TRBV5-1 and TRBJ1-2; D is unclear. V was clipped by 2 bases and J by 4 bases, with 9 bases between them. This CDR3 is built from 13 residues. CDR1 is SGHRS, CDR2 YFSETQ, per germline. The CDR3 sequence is CASSLTEIYGYTF. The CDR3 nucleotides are TGCGCCAGCAGCTTAACAGAAATCTATGGCTACACCTTC.

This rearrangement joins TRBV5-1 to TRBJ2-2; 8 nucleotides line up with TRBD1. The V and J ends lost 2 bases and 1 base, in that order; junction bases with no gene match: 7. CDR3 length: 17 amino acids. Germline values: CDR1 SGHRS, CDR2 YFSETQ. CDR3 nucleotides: TGCGCCAGCAGCTTCAGTCTCGGGACAGGGAACACCGGGGAGCTGTTTTTT. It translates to CASSFSLGTGNTGELFF. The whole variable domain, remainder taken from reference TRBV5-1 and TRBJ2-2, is KAGVTQTPRYLIKTRGQQVTLSCSPISGHRSVSWYQQTPGQGLQFLFEYFSETQRNKGNFPGRFSGRQFSNSRSEMNVSTLELGDSALYLCASSFSLGTGNTGELFFGEGSRLTVL.

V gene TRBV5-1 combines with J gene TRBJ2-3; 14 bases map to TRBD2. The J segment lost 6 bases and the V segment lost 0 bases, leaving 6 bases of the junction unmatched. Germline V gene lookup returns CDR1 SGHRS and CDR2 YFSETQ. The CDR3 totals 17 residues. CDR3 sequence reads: CASSLAGLAGGMDTQYF. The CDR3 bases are TGCGCCAGCAGCTTGGCAGGACTAGCGGGGGGCATGGATACGCAGTATTTT.

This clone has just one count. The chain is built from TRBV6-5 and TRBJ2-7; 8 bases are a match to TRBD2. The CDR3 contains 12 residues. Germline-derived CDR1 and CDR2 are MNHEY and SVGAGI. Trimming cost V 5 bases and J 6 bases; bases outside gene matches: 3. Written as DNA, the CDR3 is TGTGCCAGCAGTCACGGGGGGGGCGAGCAGTACTTC. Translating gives CASSHGGGEQYF.

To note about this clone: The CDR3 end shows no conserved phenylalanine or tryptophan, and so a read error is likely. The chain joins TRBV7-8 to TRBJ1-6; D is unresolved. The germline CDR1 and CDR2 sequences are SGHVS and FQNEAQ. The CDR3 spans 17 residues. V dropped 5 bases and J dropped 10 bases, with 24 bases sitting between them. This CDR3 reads CASSPGGSSALYSPLHL. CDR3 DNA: TGTGCCAGCAGCCCCGGAGGGAGTTCTGCCCTCTACTCACCCCTCCACCTT.

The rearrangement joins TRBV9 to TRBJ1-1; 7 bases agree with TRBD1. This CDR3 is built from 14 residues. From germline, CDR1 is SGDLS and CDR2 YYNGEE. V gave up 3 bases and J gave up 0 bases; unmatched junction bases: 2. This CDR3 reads CASSGQGLNTEAFF. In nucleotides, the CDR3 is TGTGCCAGCAGCGGACAGGGACTGAACACTGAAGCTTTCTTT.

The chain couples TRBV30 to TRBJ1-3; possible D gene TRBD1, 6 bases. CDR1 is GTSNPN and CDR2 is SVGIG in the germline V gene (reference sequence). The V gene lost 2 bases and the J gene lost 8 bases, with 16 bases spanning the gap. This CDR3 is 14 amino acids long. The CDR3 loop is CAWSKRQGWDTIYF. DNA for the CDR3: TGTGCCTGGAGTAAACGGCAGGGGTGGGACACCATATATTTT.

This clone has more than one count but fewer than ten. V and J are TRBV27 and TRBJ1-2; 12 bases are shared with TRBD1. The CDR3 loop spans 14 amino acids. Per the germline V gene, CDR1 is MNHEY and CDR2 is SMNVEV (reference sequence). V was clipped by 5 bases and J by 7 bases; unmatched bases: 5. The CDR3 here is CASSAGQGAGGYTF. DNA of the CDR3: TGTGCCAGCAGTGCGGGACAGGGGGCAGGTGGCTACACCTTC.

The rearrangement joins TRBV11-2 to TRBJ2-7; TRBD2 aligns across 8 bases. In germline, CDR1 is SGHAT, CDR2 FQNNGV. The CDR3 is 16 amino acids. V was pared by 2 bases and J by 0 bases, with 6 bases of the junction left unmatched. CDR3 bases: TGTGCCAGCAGCTTAACCTTAGCGGGACGCTCCTACGAGCAGTACTTC. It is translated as CASSLTLAGRSYEQYF.

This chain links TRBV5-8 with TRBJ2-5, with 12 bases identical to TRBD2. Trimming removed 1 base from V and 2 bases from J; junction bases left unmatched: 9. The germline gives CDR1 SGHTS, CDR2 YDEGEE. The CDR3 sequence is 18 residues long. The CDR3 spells CASSLTGLAGSWQETQYF. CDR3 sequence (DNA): TGTGCCAGCAGCTTGACCGGACTAGCGGGATCATGGCAAGAGACCCAGTACTTC.

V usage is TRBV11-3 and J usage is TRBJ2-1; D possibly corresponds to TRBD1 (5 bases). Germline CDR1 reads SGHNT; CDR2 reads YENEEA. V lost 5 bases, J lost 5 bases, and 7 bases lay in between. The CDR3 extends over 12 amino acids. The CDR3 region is CASSLRDNEQFF. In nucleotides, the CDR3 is TGTGCCAGCAGCCTCAGGGACAATGAGCAGTTCTTC. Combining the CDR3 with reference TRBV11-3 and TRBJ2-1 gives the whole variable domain EAGVVQSPRYKIIEKKQPVAFWCNPISGHNTLYWYLQNLGQGPELLIRYENEEAVDDSQLPKDRFSAERLKGVDSTLKIQPAELGDSAVYLCASSLRDNEQFFGPGTRLTVL.

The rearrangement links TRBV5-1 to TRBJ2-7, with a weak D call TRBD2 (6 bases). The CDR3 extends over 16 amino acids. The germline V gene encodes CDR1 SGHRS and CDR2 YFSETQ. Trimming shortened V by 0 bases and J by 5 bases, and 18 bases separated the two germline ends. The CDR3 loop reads CASSLGVMGLLDEQYF. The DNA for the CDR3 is TGCGCCAGCAGCTTGGGGGTGATGGGACTCTTGGACGAGCAGTACTTC.

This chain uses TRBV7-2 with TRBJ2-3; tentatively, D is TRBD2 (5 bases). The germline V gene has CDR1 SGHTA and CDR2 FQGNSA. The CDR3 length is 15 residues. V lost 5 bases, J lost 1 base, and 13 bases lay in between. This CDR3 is CASSPRGPGTDTQYF. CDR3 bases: TGTGCCAGCAGCCCACGAGGGCCGGGCACAGATACGCAGTATTTT.

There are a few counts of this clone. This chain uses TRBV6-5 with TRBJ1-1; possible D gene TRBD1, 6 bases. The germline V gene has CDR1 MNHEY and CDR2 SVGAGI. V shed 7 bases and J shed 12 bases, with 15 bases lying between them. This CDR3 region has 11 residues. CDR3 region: CASTRGGMTFF. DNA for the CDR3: TGTGCCAGCACCCGAGGGGGTATGACTTTCTTT.

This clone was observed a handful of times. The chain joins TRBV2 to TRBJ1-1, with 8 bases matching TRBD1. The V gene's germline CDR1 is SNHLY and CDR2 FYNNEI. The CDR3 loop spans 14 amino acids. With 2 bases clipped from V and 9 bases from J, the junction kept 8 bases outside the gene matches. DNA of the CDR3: TGTGCCAGCAGTGAAAATGGGGACAGGATGAAAGCTTTCTTT. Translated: CASSENGDRMKAFF.

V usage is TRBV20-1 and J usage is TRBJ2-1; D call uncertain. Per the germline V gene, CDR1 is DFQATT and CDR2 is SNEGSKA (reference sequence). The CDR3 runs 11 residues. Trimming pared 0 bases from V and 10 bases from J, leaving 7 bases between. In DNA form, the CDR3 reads TGCAGTGCTAGAGAGGTAGAGGAGCAGTTCTTC. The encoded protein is CSAREVEEQFF.

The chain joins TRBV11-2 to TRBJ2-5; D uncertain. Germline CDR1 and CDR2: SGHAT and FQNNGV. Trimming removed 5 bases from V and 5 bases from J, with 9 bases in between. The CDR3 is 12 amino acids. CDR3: CASSPIGETQYF. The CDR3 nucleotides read TGTGCCAGCAGCCCCATCGGGGAGACCCAGTACTTC.

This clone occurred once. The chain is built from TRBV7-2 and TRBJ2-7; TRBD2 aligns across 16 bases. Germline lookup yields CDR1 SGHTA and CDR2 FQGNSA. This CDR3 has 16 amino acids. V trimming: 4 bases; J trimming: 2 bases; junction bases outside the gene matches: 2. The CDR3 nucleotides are TGTGCCAGCAGCTCGGGACTAGCGGGAGGGCCCTACGAGCAGTACTTC. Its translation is CASSSGLAGGPYEQYF.

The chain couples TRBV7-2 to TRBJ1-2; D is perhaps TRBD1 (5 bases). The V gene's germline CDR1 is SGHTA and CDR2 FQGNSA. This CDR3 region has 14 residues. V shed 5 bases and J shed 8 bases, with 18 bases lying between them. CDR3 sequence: CASSQRREGRGYTF. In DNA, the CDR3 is TGTGCCAGCAGCCAAAGGAGGGAGGGGCGCGGCTACACCTTC. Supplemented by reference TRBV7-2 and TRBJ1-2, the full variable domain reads GAGVSQSPSNKVTEKGKDVELRCDPISGHTALYWYRQSLGQGLEFLIYFQGNSAPDKSGLPSDRFSAERTGGSVSTLTIQRTQQEDSAVYLCASSQRREGRGYTFGSGTRLTVV.

The DNA for the CDR3 is TGTGCCAGCAGCAAGAGGGCAGGGCGGGATAGCAATCAGCCCCAGCATTTT. This encodes CASSKRAGRDSNQPQHF. The chain links TRBV5-6 to TRBJ1-5, with D possibly matching TRBD1 (5 bases). Germline values: CDR1 SGHDT, CDR2 YYEEEE. V gave up 4 bases and J gave up 0 bases, with 17 bases separating them. The CDR3 consists of 17 residues.

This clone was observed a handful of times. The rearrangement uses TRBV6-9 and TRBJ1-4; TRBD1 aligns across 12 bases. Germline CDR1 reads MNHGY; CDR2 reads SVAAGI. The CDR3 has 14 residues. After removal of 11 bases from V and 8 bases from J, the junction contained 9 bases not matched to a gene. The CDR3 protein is CASGFGTGGEKLFF. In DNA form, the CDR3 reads TGTGCCTCAGGGTTCGGGACAGGGGGCGAAAAACTGTTTTTT.

The CDR3 protein is CASSHGAGEVKTEAFF. In DNA, the CDR3 is TGCGCCAGCAGCCACGGTGCCGGGGAGGTAAAGACTGAAGCTTTCTTT. The chain is built from TRBV5-1 and TRBJ1-1; D gene ambiguous. Between the trimmed V and J ends, which lost 4 bases and 5 bases, there was a span of 21 bases. The germline V gene encodes CDR1 SGHRS and CDR2 YFSETQ. The CDR3 is 16 amino acids.

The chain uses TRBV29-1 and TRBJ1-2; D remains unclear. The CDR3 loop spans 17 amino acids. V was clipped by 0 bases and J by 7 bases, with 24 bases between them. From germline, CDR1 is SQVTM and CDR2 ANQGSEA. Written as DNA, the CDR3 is TGCAGCGTTGAAGACCCGGAGGTGTCAGACCGGCTGGGTGGCTACACCTTC. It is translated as CSVEDPEVSDRLGGYTF.

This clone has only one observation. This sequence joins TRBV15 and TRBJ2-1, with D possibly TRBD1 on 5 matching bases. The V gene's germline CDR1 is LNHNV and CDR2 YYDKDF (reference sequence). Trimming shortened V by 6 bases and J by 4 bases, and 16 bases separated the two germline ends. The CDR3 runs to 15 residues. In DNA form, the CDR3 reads TGTGCCACCAGTAACCGGGCAGACAGATACAATGAGCAGTTCTTC. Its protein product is CATSNRADRYNEQFF.

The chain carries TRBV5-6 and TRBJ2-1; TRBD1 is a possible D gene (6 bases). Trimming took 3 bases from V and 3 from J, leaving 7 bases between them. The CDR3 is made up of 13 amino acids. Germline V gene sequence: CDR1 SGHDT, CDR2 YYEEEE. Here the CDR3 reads CASSSDSYNEQFF. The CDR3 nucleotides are TGTGCCAGCAGCTCGGACAGCTACAATGAGCAGTTCTTC. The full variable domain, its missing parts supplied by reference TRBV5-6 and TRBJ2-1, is DAGVTQSPTHLIKTRGQQVTLRCSPKSGHDTVSWYQQALGQGPQFIFQYYEEEERQRGNFPDRFSGHQFPNYSSELNVNALLLGDSALYLCASSSDSYNEQFFGPGTRLTVL.

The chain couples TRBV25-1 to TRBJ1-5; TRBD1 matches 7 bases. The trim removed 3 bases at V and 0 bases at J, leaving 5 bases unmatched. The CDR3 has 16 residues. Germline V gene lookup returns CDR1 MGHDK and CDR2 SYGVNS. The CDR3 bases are TGTGCCAGCAGTGACAAACAGGGGAATAGCAATCAGCCCCAGCATTTT. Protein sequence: CASSDKQGNSNQPQHF. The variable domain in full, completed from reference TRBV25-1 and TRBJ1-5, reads EADIYQTPRYLVIGTGKKITLECSQTMGHDKMYWYQQDPGMELHLIHYSYGVNSTEKGDLSSESTVSRIRTEHFPLTLESARPSHTSQYLCASSDKQGNSNQPQHFGDGTRLSIL.

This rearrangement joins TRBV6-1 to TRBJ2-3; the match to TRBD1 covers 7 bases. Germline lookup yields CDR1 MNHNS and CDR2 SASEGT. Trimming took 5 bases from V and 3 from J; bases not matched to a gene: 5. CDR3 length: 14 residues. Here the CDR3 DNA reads TGTGCCAGCAGTTCCAGACAGGGTACAGATACGCAGTATTTT. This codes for CASSSRQGTDTQYF.